What follows describes a single T cell receptor (beta chain). Its cognate antigen is unknown. Reverse transcription of extracted RNA yielded cDNA, which provided the sequencing template. The protocol was immunoSEQ multiplex PCR, while the TCRdb copy is restricted to in-frame clones and leaves out a portion. The sample contains 150,000 to 200,000 clones, 60% of which appear only once. Treatment indicated: oral pan-JAK inhibitor, 5-10 mg twice daily. Peripheral blood and lesional scalp punch biopsies were taken from alopecia areata patients. This entry comes from a study of CD8+ T cells in alopecia areata. Study-level background: Scalp area affected, as a percentage, set the severity score of treated patients.

The germline V gene encodes CDR1 MNHEY and CDR2 SVGAGI. The CDR3 totals 13 residues. V was pared by 2 bases and J by 6 bases, with 10 bases between. Study-level points and caveats: Tofacitinib significantly decreased scalp clonality and expanded CD8+ clones among top 100.

Sequenced here: CD4+ T cells sorted from blood, sampled at week 24, from a patient treated with tofacitinib. The sequence was collected from a human donor with alopecia areata. This chain uses TRBV6-5 with TRBJ1-2; D not certain. The CDR3 coding sequence is TGTGCCAGCAGTTACGGAAGAAAGGATGGCTACACCTTC. Translated: CASSYGRKDGYTF.